The 23 T cell receptor beta chains reported below all come from one sample, sequenced in a study of shared clonotypes between healthy human individuals. The protocol was immunoSEQ multiplex PCR, while the TCRdb copy is restricted to in-frame clones and leaves out a portion. The sample has approximately 2.3 million clones; more than 80% are singletons. The sample taken for sequencing was naive CD4+ T cells from PBMCs. As for subset: CD45RA+ positively selected. Source of these receptors: a man in his late teens or twenties in good health. Some clones in this sample may be carry-over from other donors' samples.

The chain joins TRBV7-8 to TRBJ1-2; 9 bases map to TRBD1. Germline trimming cut 5 bases from V and 8 bases from J; bases unmatched to any gene: 18. Per germline, CDR1 SGHVS and CDR2 FQNEAQ. This CDR3 region has 17 residues. CDR3 in amino acids: CASSLKFRGTGPEGYTF. CDR3 DNA: TGTGCCAGCAGCCTAAAATTTAGAGGGACAGGGCCAGAAGGCTACACCTTC.

This sequence joins TRBV7-8 and TRBJ2-7; D is possibly TRBD2 (6 bases). The CDR3 loop spans 12 amino acids. CDR1 is SGHVS, CDR2 FQNEAQ, per germline. The germline V and J ends were trimmed by 2 bases and 9 bases, with 11 bases remaining between them. The CDR3 nucleotides read TGTGCCAGCAGCTTAAGGGACTCCTGGCAGTACTTC. This sequence encodes CASSLRDSWQYF.

J is TRBJ2-3 and V is TRBV5-4, with 8 bases that match TRBD2. Looked up from germline, CDR1 is SGHNT and CDR2 is YYREEE (reference sequence). The CDR3 consists of 16 residues. V dropped 2 bases and J dropped 6; count of bases not matched to a gene: 11. The CDR3 loop is CASSFRSSSGYDTQYF. The CDR3 DNA reads TGTGCCAGCAGCTTCAGATCGTCTAGCGGGTATGATACGCAGTATTTT.

V and J are TRBV4-1 and TRBJ1-2, with D unresolved. V gave up 4 bases and J gave up 6 bases, with 15 bases separating them. The CDR3 is 14 amino acids. Germline values: CDR1 MGHRA, CDR2 YSYEKL. The CDR3 spells CASSPPAGLHGYTF. In DNA, the CDR3 is TGCGCCAGCAGCCCCCCCGCGGGCCTGCATGGCTACACCTTC.

The CDR3, as DNA: TGCGCCAGCAGCGTCCACGGACAGGGGACTTATGAAAAACTGTTTTTT. It is translated as CASSVHGQGTYEKLFF. This chain joins TRBV5-1 and TRBJ1-4, with 9 bases identical to TRBD1. From germline, CDR1 is SGHRS and CDR2 YFSETQ. V trimming: 4 bases; J trimming: 6 bases; junction bases outside the gene matches: 10. The CDR3 length is 16 residues.

The V call is TRBV4-2, the J call TRBJ1-4; a weak D match, TRBD1 (6 bases). The germline gives CDR1 LGHNA, CDR2 YNFKEQ. The CDR3 loop spans 18 amino acids. Trimming shortened V by 1 base and J by 8 bases, and 23 bases separated the two germline ends. CDR3 DNA: TGTGCCAGCAGCCAAGCGGGCGAAGGTAAAGGGGGAGAAGAAAAACTGTTTTTT. Its translation is CASSQAGEGKGGEEKLFF.

The chain carries TRBV2 and TRBJ2-7, with D perhaps TRBD2 (6 bases). The CDR3 covers 14 residues. Germline assignment: CDR1 SNHLY and CDR2 FYNNEI. V lost 6 bases and J 5 bases, leaving 17 bases between the germline ends. CDR3 loop: CASSYDRLVDEQYF. The CDR3 nucleotides are TGTGCCAGCAGCTACGACCGACTAGTTGACGAGCAGTACTTC. Filled out from reference TRBV2 and TRBJ2-7, the complete variable domain reads EPEVTQTPSHQVTQMGQEVILRCVPISNHLYFYWYRQILGQKVEFLVSFYNNEISEKSEIFDDQFSVERPDGSNFTLKIRSTKLEDSAMYFCASSYDRLVDEQYFGPGTRLTVT.

DNA for the CDR3: TGTGCCAGCAGCGCCATGACTAGCGGGAGAGCCTACGAGCAGTACTTC. Translation gives CASSAMTSGRAYEQYF. The rearrangement uses TRBV7-2 and TRBJ2-7; 12 nucleotides line up with TRBD2. The junction had 7 bases not matched to a gene; V was cut back by 5 bases and J by 2 bases. The CDR3 runs 16 residues. Germline assignment: CDR1 SGHTA and CDR2 FQGNSA. Full variable domain (missing parts from reference TRBV7-2 and TRBJ2-7): GAGVSQSPSNKVTEKGKDVELRCDPISGHTALYWYRQSLGQGLEFLIYFQGNSAPDKSGLPSDRFSAERTGGSVSTLTIQRTQQEDSAVYLCASSAMTSGRAYEQYFGPGTRLTVT.

The chain has TRBV2 and TRBJ1-1; 10 bases fit TRBD1. V lost 11 bases and J lost 4; bases outside the gene matches: 7. Germline CDR1 and CDR2: SNHLY and FYNNEI. The CDR3 spans 13 residues. The chain's CDR3 is CAGHRDRGTEAFF. In DNA, the CDR3 is TGTGCCGGCCACCGGGACAGGGGCACTGAAGCTTTCTTT.

A remark on this clone: In the same sample, other DNA sequences code for this CDR3. The chain couples TRBV18 to TRBJ2-6; 9 bases match TRBD1. Germline V gene data show CDR1 as KGHSH and CDR2 as LQKENI. V was pared by 6 bases and J by 0 bases, with 6 bases of the junction left unmatched. CDR3 length equals 17 residues. The CDR3 DNA follows: TGTGCCAGCTCTCCGGGGACAGGGCTCTCTGGGGCCAACGTCCTGACTTTC. Residues: CASSPGTGLSGANVLTF.

J is TRBJ1-1 and V is TRBV5-5, with TRBD1 matching 10 bases. The CDR3 consists of 13 residues. V was pared by 5 bases and J by 12 bases, with 10 bases of the junction left unmatched. Germline V gene data show CDR1 as SGHKS and CDR2 as YYEKEE (reference sequence). The CDR3 here is CASSIAKGQGTFF. The CDR3 coding sequence is TGTGCCAGCAGTATAGCGAAGGGACAGGGGACTTTCTTT.

The genes are TRBV29-1 and TRBJ2-1; 14 nucleotides line up with TRBD2. The CDR3 sequence is 19 residues long. The germline gives CDR1 SQVTM, CDR2 ANQGSEA. The J segment lost 0 bases and the V segment lost 2 bases, leaving 9 bases of the junction unmatched. The CDR3 here is CSVEPGLAGEGSSYNEQFF. As DNA, the CDR3 is TGCAGCGTTGAACCGGGACTAGCGGGAGAGGGGAGCTCCTACAATGAGCAGTTCTTC.

The rearrangement uses TRBV30 and TRBJ1-3; 7 nucleotides line up with TRBD1. Per germline, CDR1 GTSNPN and CDR2 SVGIG (reference sequence). Trimming removed 0 bases from V and 0 bases from J; junction bases left unmatched: 5. The CDR3 spans 16 residues. The CDR3 DNA follows: TGTGCCTGGAGTGTGAAGGGGGCCCTCTCTGGAAACACCATATATTTT. Translating it yields CAWSVKGALSGNTIYF.

This clone was observed a single time. The chain employs TRBV28 and TRBJ2-7; 9 bases fit TRBD1. CDR1 and CDR2 (germline): MDHEN, SYDVKM. Trimming at V came to 4 bases and at J to 5 bases, leaving 9 bases not matched to a gene. The CDR3 consists of 15 residues. Here the CDR3 DNA reads TGTGCCAGCAGTTCCCCGCCGGGACAGGGTCACGAGCAGTACTTC. Its protein is CASSSPPGQGHEQYF.

The gene calls are TRBV5-4 and TRBJ2-3; 7 nucleotides align to TRBD2. This CDR3 spans 16 amino acids. The V segment lost 3 bases and the J segment 2 bases; nucleotides outside the gene matches: 9. Germline V gene sequence: CDR1 SGHNT, CDR2 YYREEE (reference sequence). This CDR3 reads CASSSPGLTHTDTQYF. The CDR3 DNA is TGTGCCAGCAGCTCACCGGGACTAACACACACAGATACGCAGTATTTT.

The rearrangement links TRBV27 to TRBJ2-1; TRBD2 aligns across 13 bases. The CDR3 sequence is 18 residues long. Germline CDR1 and CDR2: MNHEY and SMNVEV (reference sequence). V gave up 3 bases and J gave up 1 base; unmatched junction bases: 6. The CDR3 DNA is TGTGCCAGCAGTTTGACTAGCGGGAGGATCATATCCTACAATGAGCAGTTCTTC. Translating gives CASSLTSGRIISYNEQFF.

This clone was detected only once. This sample also contains other DNA sequences that code for the same CDR3. V and J are TRBV29-1 and TRBJ1-4, with D tentatively TRBD1 (6 bases). Germline V lookup: CDR1 SQVTM, CDR2 ANQGSEA. V shed 6 bases and J shed 7 bases, with 15 bases lying between them. The CDR3 runs 13 residues. The CDR3 DNA is TGCAGCGTAGAACAGGGTGGGAGTGAAAAACTGTTTTTT. Encoded protein: CSVEQGGSEKLFF.

Written as DNA, the CDR3 is TGTGCCAGCAGCCAAGTGCTTGGGCTGATCCCCCCCGGTGAGCAGTTCTTC. Encoded protein: CASSQVLGLIPPGEQFF. V is TRBV14 and J is TRBJ2-1; unclear D gene. Trimming cost V 1 base and J 9 bases, with 22 bases left between them. CDR1 is SGHDN, CDR2 FVKESK, per germline. The CDR3 has 17 residues.

This clone has more than one count but fewer than ten. This chain uses TRBV6-5 with TRBJ1-1, with a tentative D call TRBD1 (6 bases). Looked up from germline, CDR1 is MNHEY and CDR2 is SVGAGI. Trimming left V 6 bases short and J 6 bases short, with 11 bases between. This CDR3 comprises 12 residues. CDR3 in amino acids: CASRQGFSEAFF. CDR3 coding DNA: TGTGCCAGCAGACAGGGTTTCTCTGAAGCTTTCTTT.

The chain carries TRBV30 and TRBJ2-7; perhaps TRBD1 as D (6 bases). V was pared by 3 bases and J by 2 bases, with 14 bases between. Germline values: CDR1 GTSNPN, CDR2 SVGIG (reference sequence). This CDR3 region has 14 residues. DNA for the CDR3: TGTGCCTGGAGAGACACAGGGATCCCCTACGAGCAGTACTTC. Its protein product is CAWRDTGIPYEQYF.

The CDR3 sequence: CASSFGTSGRGTGELFF. The DNA for the CDR3 is TGCGCCAGCAGCTTCGGGACTAGCGGGAGAGGCACCGGGGAGCTGTTTTTT. The rearrangement joins TRBV5-1 to TRBJ2-2, with TRBD2 matching over 14 bases. CDR3 length: 17 residues. J gave up 4 bases and V 2 bases, and 4 bases lay outside the gene matches. Germline V gene data show CDR1 as SGHRS and CDR2 as YFSETQ.

V gene TRBV6-5 combines with J gene TRBJ1-5; 8 nucleotides agree with TRBD1. Germline CDR1 is MNHEY and CDR2 is SVGAGI. CDR3 length equals 14 residues. The J segment lost 9 bases and the V segment lost 7 bases, leaving 11 bases of the junction unmatched. CDR3 protein: CASTLRQGPWPQHF. The CDR3 DNA is TGTGCCAGCACCCTAAGACAGGGGCCTTGGCCCCAGCATTTT.

This clone appeared once. The V call is TRBV27, the J call TRBJ2-1, with 10 bases that match TRBD2. With V trimmed by 6 bases and J by 6 bases, 14 bases remained unmatched. The germline CDR1 and CDR2 sequences are MNHEY and SMNVEV (reference sequence). The CDR3 covers 17 residues. This CDR3 is CASRGLAGVRVGNEQFF. The CDR3 DNA follows: TGTGCCAGCAGAGGGCTAGCGGGAGTCAGGGTGGGCAATGAGCAGTTCTTC.